The clone carrying this T cell receptor (beta chain) appeared once. Its antigen is still unknown. This CDR3 contains 15 residues. Trimming removed 4 bases from V and 4 bases from J; junction bases left unmatched: 8. CDR1 is SGHRS, CDR2 YFSETQ, per germline. The data stem from a study of cytomegalovirus exposure and HLA in healthy donors. Overall study context: The 120 or so validation repertoires were produced on the same platform as the 500 to 800 repertoires of the first cohort. This was reported in a later analysis. Study-level points and caveats: Many donors shared some public TCRs, even though most TCR sequences were rare. Researchers reported that a few CMV-associated chains were confirmed in vitro as CMV antigen-specific.

Clones were read by immunoSEQ multiplex PCR, and TCRdb kept only the in-frame ones, dropping some. The sample yields 90,000 to 150,000 clones, 70% to 90% seen once. The sequence was collected from a young woman in good health and CMV-seropositive. The chain is built from TRBV5-1 and TRBJ2-5; 9 nucleotides align to TRBD2. Sequencing input: PBMCs. The DNA of the CDR3 is TGCGCCAGCAGCCCCGGGAATAGCGGGGGAGAGACCCAGTACTTC. The encoded protein is CASSPGNSGGETQYF.